This TCR beta chain was sequenced during a study of neurological immune-mediated disorders. Synthesis of cDNA used 5'RACE (with 10-nucleotide random UMIs). TCRdb re-derived calls from the 5' RACE reads in MiXCR, one entry per CDR3 protein. The sample holds approximately 74,000 distinct CDR3 sequences; about 9.4% are singletons and the top ten take 1.5% to 2%. Overall study results and limits: None of the CDR3 amino acid sequences in expanded clones turned up in more than one subject, which points to private repertoires in all groups.

This clonotype was counted at least ten times. As yet, its antigen is unknown. Trimming took 8 bases from V and 1 from J; bases not matched to a gene: 9. The CDR3 consists of 15 residues. Looked up from germline, CDR1 is LGHDT and CDR2 is YNNKEL (reference sequence). The chain employs TRBV3-1 and TRBJ1-2; 8 nucleotides match TRBD1. The specimen was PBMCs. The clonotype originates from a man aged 50 to 59 in good health. The CDR3 DNA sequence: TGTGCCAGCTCGGACAGGGCGGCCTTTAACTATGGCTACACCTTC. It encodes CASSDRAAFNYGYTF.